The 8 T cell receptor beta chains below all came from one sample that was sequenced in a study of blood T cell repertoires in COVID-19. Only in-frame clones appear in the TCRdb table, and some are missing; sequencing was by immunoSEQ multiplex PCR. The sample has roughly 200,000 clones; over 75% are singletons. The source material was peripheral blood. These receptors were taken from a person aged 70 to 85 with COVID-19, enrolled during active disease.

This clone was recorded once. This chain links TRBV30 with TRBJ2-2, with 11 bases lining up with TRBD2. Germline CDR1 and CDR2: GTSNPN and SVGIG (reference sequence). Unmatched junction bases numbered 7, after V lost 1 base and J lost 0 bases. The CDR3 runs to 18 residues. The CDR3 spells CAWSALAGALANTGELFF. DNA of the CDR3: TGTGCCTGGAGTGCACTAGCGGGAGCGTTGGCGAACACCGGGGAGCTGTTTTTT.

This chain joins TRBV3-1 (or the pseudogene TRBV3-2) and TRBJ2-1; no definite D call. V was trimmed by 7 bases and J by 1 base, leaving 11 bases between them. The germline CDR1 and CDR2 sequences are LGHDT and YNNKEL (reference sequence). This CDR3 contains 14 residues. Here the CDR3 reads CASTATASYNEQFF. The CDR3 DNA reads TGTGCCAGCACCGCGACTGCTTCCTACAATGAGCAGTTCTTC.

This clone was seen only a few times. The chain joins TRBV3-1 (or the pseudogene TRBV3-2) to TRBJ1-5; possible D gene TRBD1, 5 bases. The CDR3 totals 14 residues. Trimming took 5 bases from V and 3 from J, leaving 11 bases between them. Germline assignment: CDR1 LGHDT and CDR2 YNNKEL (reference sequence). This chain's CDR3 is CASSLGRDNQPQHF. The CDR3 coding sequence is TGTGCCAGCAGCTTGGGCAGGGACAATCAGCCCCAGCATTTT.

The chain couples TRBV6-1 to TRBJ1-6; 8 nucleotides align to TRBD1. There are 15 residues in the CDR3. Per germline, CDR1 MNHNS and CDR2 SASEGT. V gave up 2 bases and J gave up 11 bases; unmatched junction bases: 8. The CDR3 DNA reads as TGTGCCAGCAGTGAATGGGGGACAGGCCTTCCACCCCTCCACTTT. As protein: CASSEWGTGLPPLHF.

The chain combines TRBV2 with TRBJ2-5, with D perhaps TRBD2 (6 bases). This CDR3 has 16 residues. Trimming stripped 7 bases from V and 0 bases from J, with 18 bases between. In germline, CDR1 is SNHLY, CDR2 FYNNEI. The CDR3 protein is CASTLGGRRYQETQYF. The CDR3 DNA follows: TGTGCCAGCACCCTGGGGGGACGGAGGTACCAAGAGACCCAGTACTTC.

The V gene is TRBV4-1, the J gene TRBJ1-1; a weak D match, TRBD1 (5 bases). The germline V gene has CDR1 MGHRA and CDR2 YSYEKL. This CDR3 comprises 13 residues. V was pared by 3 bases and J by 10 bases, with 15 bases between. CDR3 in DNA: TGCGCCAGCAGCCATCCTCTGGGGGGGGTAGCTTTCTTT. Its protein product is CASSHPLGGVAFF.

This chain links TRBV19 with TRBJ1-4, with 7 bases that match TRBD1. Germline V gene data show CDR1 as LNHDA and CDR2 as SQIVND (reference sequence). The CDR3 is 14 amino acids. The trim removed 0 bases at V and 11 bases at J, leaving 6 bases unmatched. The CDR3 region has the DNA TGTGCCAGTAGTATAGAAACAGGGGCGAAGAAACTGTTTTTT. It specifies CASSIETGAKKLFF.

The rearrangement joins TRBV4-1 to TRBJ1-1, with TRBD1 identical over 8 bases. The germline V gene has CDR1 MGHRA and CDR2 YSYEKL. V was clipped by 3 bases and J by 5 bases; unmatched bases: 8. The CDR3 contains 15 residues. CDR3 loop: CASSHPDRVYTEAFF. DNA of the CDR3: TGCGCCAGCAGCCACCCGGACAGGGTATATACTGAAGCTTTCTTT.